This T cell receptor (beta chain) was identified in a study of blood T cells in healthy people across ages. Study summary: Template-switching capture recovered about one barcoded beta molecule per two T cells.

A second PCR, run for roughly 7 to 12 cycles, used a sample-barcoded 5' primer plus a J-beta primer mix. In TCRdb, the 5' RACE reads were re-called with MiXCR into one record per CDR3 protein. Altogether 1.5 million to 2 million distinct CDR3 sequences are present, approximately 30% being singletons, with the ten largest covering 7.7%. CDR1 is DFQATT, CDR2 SNEGSKA, per germline (reference sequence). CDR3 size: 12 residues. V was trimmed by 0 bases and J by 2 bases, leaving 1 base between them. This clonotype was picked up many times. The chain recombines TRBV20-1 with TRBJ2-2, with D hard to call. Sequencing input: blood. The origin of this receptor is a woman in her twenties or thirties in good health. CDR3 amino acids: CSARDNTGELFF. CDR3 nucleotides: TGCAGTGCTAGAGATAACACCGGGGAGCTGTTTTTT.